One sample yielded the 15 T cell receptor beta chains listed below, sequenced in a study of cytomegalovirus exposure and HLA in healthy donors. The PCR employed 60 Vbeta primers together with 13 Jbeta primers. Assay used: immunoSEQ multiplex PCR; TCRdb lists only in-frame clones, some missing. The sample carries approximately 120,000 clones, around 80% recorded once. The sequencing sample was made of PBMCs. Source of these receptors: a young man in good health and CMV-seronegative.

The chain joins TRBV5-1 to TRBJ1-2; tentative D call: TRBD1 (6 bases). The V gene lost 4 bases and the J gene lost 3 bases, with 13 bases spanning the gap. The CDR3 sequence is 14 residues long. Per the germline V gene, CDR1 is SGHRS and CDR2 is YFSETQ. This CDR3 is CASSESGQDYGYTF. The CDR3 DNA reads TGCGCCAGCAGCGAATCGGGACAAGACTATGGCTACACCTTC.

The CDR3 region is CASRVLGTEAFF. Written as DNA, the CDR3 is TGTGCCAGCAGGGTTCTAGGCACTGAAGCTTTCTTT. The J gene is TRBJ1-1, the V gene TRBV2; D uncertain. The V end was cut by 6 bases, the J end by 4 bases, with 9 bases between. The CDR3 is made up of 12 amino acids. Germline CDR1 reads SNHLY; CDR2 reads FYNNEI.

The chain carries TRBV20-1 and TRBJ2-5; D gene uncertain. Germline lookup yields CDR1 DFQATT and CDR2 SNEGSKA (reference sequence). The CDR3 loop spans 11 amino acids. The V end lost 1 base, the J end lost 3 bases, and 3 bases lay between the germline ends. CDR3: CSARVKETQYF. In DNA form, the CDR3 reads TGCAGTGCTAGAGTAAAAGAGACCCAGTACTTC.

The chain recombines TRBV7-2 with TRBJ2-1; 9 nucleotides match TRBD1. Germline-derived CDR1 and CDR2 are SGHTA and FQGNSA. V was pared by 2 bases and J by 8 bases, with 13 bases of the junction left unmatched. The CDR3 spans 17 residues. CDR3 bases: TGTGCCAGCAGCTTAAGGTGGTCGGAGACAGGGGGGCATGAGCAGTTCTTC. This encodes CASSLRWSETGGHEQFF.

The chain employs TRBV29-1 and TRBJ1-1; no firm D call. Trimming stripped 4 bases from V and 7 bases from J, with 10 bases between. CDR3 length equals 11 residues. From germline, CDR1 is SQVTM and CDR2 ANQGSEA. The DNA of the CDR3 is TGCAGCGTTGTCTCTTCGGTTGAAGCTTTCTTT. It translates to CSVVSSVEAFF. Full variable domain (outside the CDR3, taken from reference TRBV29-1 and TRBJ1-1): SAVISQKPSRDICQRGTSLTIQCQVDSQVTMMFWYRQQPGQSLTLIATANQGSEATYESGFVIDKFPISRPNLTFSTLTVSNMSPEDSSIYLCSVVSSVEAFFGQGTRLTVV.

The chain is built from TRBV6-6 and TRBJ2-5; possibly TRBD2 for D (6 bases). The CDR3 is 14 residues long. The V gene lost 1 base and the J gene lost 1 base, with 7 bases spanning the gap. Germline assignment: CDR1 MNHNY and CDR2 SVGAGI (reference sequence). CDR3 in DNA: TGTGCCAGCAGTTACTTGCGGGGCCAAGAGACCCAGTACTTC. It codes for CASSYLRGQETQYF.

The chain combines TRBV27 with TRBJ1-6, with D perhaps TRBD1 (5 bases). The length of the CDR3 is 12 residues. Trimming pared 0 bases from V and 12 bases from J, leaving 6 bases between. The germline V gene encodes CDR1 MNHEY and CDR2 SMNVEV (reference sequence). As DNA, the CDR3 is TGTGCCAGCAGTTTATCCGGGGGACCCCTCCACTTT. The encoded protein is CASSLSGGPLHF.

The chain joins TRBV9 to TRBJ2-1; TRBD1 matches at 10 bases. V lost 6 bases to trimming and J lost 5 bases; unmatched junction nucleotides: 8. CDR3 length equals 15 residues. The germline V gene has CDR1 SGDLS and CDR2 YYNGEE. Here the CDR3 reads CASTTTGTGDNEQFF. CDR3 nucleotide sequence: TGTGCCAGCACGACAACCGGGACAGGGGACAATGAGCAGTTCTTC.

The chain uses TRBV7-8 and TRBJ1-1, with TRBD1 identical over 7 bases. Germline CDR1 SGHVS, CDR2 FQNEAQ. V dropped 5 bases and J dropped 0; count of bases not matched to a gene: 6. CDR3 size: 15 residues. CDR3 region: CASSPRTGMNTEAFF. The CDR3 nucleotides are TGTGCCAGCAGCCCCAGGACAGGAATGAACACTGAAGCTTTCTTT.

The chain employs TRBV28 and TRBJ1-3; a possible D gene is TRBD1 (6 bases). Germline CDR1 is MDHEN and CDR2 is SYDVKM. The length of the CDR3 is 13 residues. V was cut by 6 bases and J by 1 base, with 7 bases left in between. The CDR3 DNA follows: TGTGCCAGCAGACAGGGTTCTGGAAACACCATATATTTT. Its translation: CASRQGSGNTIYF.

The rearrangement uses TRBV29-1 and TRBJ2-5, with D possibly being TRBD2 (7 bases). The CDR3 contains 12 residues. CDR1 is SQVTM and CDR2 is ANQGSEA in the germline V gene. The germline V and J ends were trimmed by 7 bases and 5 bases, with 14 bases remaining between them. In DNA form, the CDR3 reads TGCAGCGGGAGGGCGGGGGCGGAGACCCAGTACTTC. This codes for CSGRAGAETQYF.

V gene TRBV7-2 combines with J gene TRBJ2-7; 8 bases line up with TRBD1. This CDR3 is built from 16 residues. Germline loops: CDR1 SGHTA, CDR2 FQGNSA. The V gene end was trimmed by 1 base and the J gene end by 2 bases; junction bases not matched to a gene: 7. The CDR3 sequence: CASSLGEGTGTYEQYF. The CDR3 DNA sequence: TGTGCCAGCAGCTTAGGGGAAGGGACAGGAACCTACGAGCAGTACTTC.

CDR3 nucleotide sequence: TGTGCCAGCAGTACCTACTCTTTGGACACCGGGGAGCTGTTTTTT. As protein: CASSTYSLDTGELFF. This sequence joins TRBV6-6 and TRBJ2-2; no firm D call. Germline V gene data show CDR1 as MNHNY and CDR2 as SVGAGI (reference sequence). CDR3 size: 15 residues. Trimming cost V 5 bases and J 3 bases, with 13 bases left between them.

This clone was detected only once. The V and J genes are TRBV5-4 and TRBJ1-5, with D perhaps matching TRBD1 (6 bases). Trimming took off 2 bases at V and 3 bases at J, with 9 bases between the two ends. The germline V gene has CDR1 SGHNT and CDR2 YYREEE (reference sequence). CDR3 length: 14 amino acids. The CDR3 nucleotides read TGTGCCAGCAGCTTCCCAGGGGACAATCAGCCCCAGCATTTT. Residues: CASSFPGDNQPQHF.

The CDR3 DNA follows: TGTGCCAAACAGGGGTCAAATGAAAAACTGTTTTTT. Protein product: CAKQGSNEKLFF. The V and J genes are TRBV2 and TRBJ1-4, with 7 positions matching TRBD1. The ends lost 10 bases at V and 5 bases at J; junction bases unmatched: 4. CDR3 size: 12 residues. CDR1 SNHLY and CDR2 FYNNEI come from the germline V gene.